These 9 T cell receptor beta chains came from one sample sequenced in a study of blood T cell repertoires in COVID-19. Clones were sequenced by immunoSEQ multiplex PCR, and TCRdb holds only the in-frame ones, with some missing. Counted here are 150,000 to 200,000 clones, more than 80% occurring once; the ten biggest clones make up approximately 12%. The sample comprised peripheral blood. All receptors derive from a woman older than 75 with COVID-19, enrolled during active disease.

The chain links TRBV24-1 to TRBJ1-1, with D unresolved. Trimming stripped 5 bases from V and 6 bases from J, with 3 bases between. Germline CDR1 KGHDR, CDR2 SFDVKD. The CDR3 runs to 10 residues. CDR3 loop: CATSAAEAFF. CDR3 DNA: TGTGCCACCAGTGCAGCTGAAGCTTTCTTT.

The chain is built from TRBV5-5 and TRBJ2-3; possibly TRBD2 for D (5 bases). The length of the CDR3 is 16 residues. CDR1 SGHKS and CDR2 YYEKEE come from the germline V gene (reference sequence). Trimming pared 0 bases from V and 0 bases from J, leaving 11 bases between. The CDR3 is CASSLVLALSTDTQYF. The CDR3, as DNA: TGTGCCAGCAGCTTGGTGCTAGCCCTTAGCACAGATACGCAGTATTTT.

The chain combines TRBV7-9 with TRBJ2-3, with 8 bases aligning to TRBD1. There are 15 residues in the CDR3. Germline-derived CDR1 and CDR2 are SEHNR and FQNEAQ (reference sequence). The ends lost 1 base at V and 6 bases at J; junction bases unmatched: 6. CDR3 DNA: TGTGCCAGCAGCTTAGGGCAGGGGGCAAGTGATACGCAGTATTTT. This encodes CASSLGQGASDTQYF.

The rearrangement links TRBV21-1 to TRBJ2-1; the table's D call, TRBD2, has no DNA check behind it. TRBV21-1 is listed as a pseudogene. The CDR3 loop spans 16 amino acids. Here the CDR3 reads CASSRTRREGYNEQFF. DNA for the CDR3: TGTGCCAGCAGCCGGACACGGCGGGAGGGCTACAATGAGCAGTTCTTC.

The chain uses TRBV4-1 and TRBJ1-5; possibly TRBD1 for D (6 bases). Trimming removed 1 base at V and 2 bases at J, with 15 bases between. The germline V gene encodes CDR1 MGHRA and CDR2 YSYEKL. The CDR3 covers 17 residues. The CDR3 DNA follows: TGCGCCAGCAGCCAAGGAAGTGGCAGGGGAGGCAATCAGCCCCAGCATTTT. Encoded protein: CASSQGSGRGGNQPQHF.

Details on this clone: One end of the junction fails to match germline, which may point to a read error. The chain joins TRBV6-5 to TRBJ1-2; D might be TRBD1 (6 bases). The CDR3 contains 15 residues. Germline CDR1 MNHEY, CDR2 SVGAGI. The CDR3 region is CASSDSGAPSYGYTF. CDR3 DNA: TGTGCCAGCAGTGACTCAGGGGCGCCTAGCTATGGCTACACCTTC.

V and J are TRBV11-2 and TRBJ1-2; no clear D. V dropped 6 bases and J dropped 5 bases, with 13 bases sitting between them. The CDR3 contains 13 residues. Looked up from germline, CDR1 is SGHAT and CDR2 is FQNNGV. The CDR3 sequence is CASSLGSGYGYTF. Here the CDR3 DNA reads TGTGCCAGCAGTCTAGGATCGGGTTATGGCTACACCTTC.

This clone was seen only once. The CDR3 DNA sequence: TGTGCCAGCACACTAGCGGGAGAGAGGAATGAGCAGTTCTTC. Its translation: CASTLAGERNEQFF. The chain carries TRBV11-1 and TRBJ2-1; 11 bases map to TRBD2. The CDR3 has 14 amino acids. The V and J ends lost 7 bases and 7 bases, in that order; junction bases with no gene match: 6. The germline V gene encodes CDR1 SGHAT and CDR2 FQDESV (reference sequence).

This chain connects TRBV7-2 to TRBJ1-2, with TRBD1 matching 8 bases. Germline lookup yields CDR1 SGHTA and CDR2 FQGNSA. The CDR3 contains 15 residues. The V segment lost 5 bases and the J segment 4 bases; nucleotides outside the gene matches: 9. The CDR3 DNA follows: TGTGCCAGCAGCCCCCTGGACAGGGTAGGCTATGGCTACACCTTC. Its protein product is CASSPLDRVGYGYTF.